The clone carrying this T cell receptor (beta chain) was counted a few times. Its antigen remains unknown. CDR3 length: 14 amino acids. V was cut by 2 bases and J by 2 bases, with 9 bases left in between. Roughly 10 milliliters of peripheral blood were drawn from each donor into EDTA-treated tubes. This sample was taken from a study of blood T cells in healthy people across ages. Study-level results: While age rose, TCR beta diversity per million T cells dropped in a roughly linear way. Changes in expanded clonotypes were possibly confounded, as the CMV status of donors was unknown.

PCR was performed a second time for about 6 to 12 cycles using a sample-barcoded 5' primer and a J-beta primer mix. TCRdb ran MiXCR on the 5' RACE reads and lists one entry per CDR3 protein. In the table there are over 1,200,000 distinct CDR3 sequences, 59% of which are singletons. The sequenced sample was blood. The source is a man aged 18 to 30 in good health. The chain has TRBV12-3 or TRBV12-4 and TRBJ1-1; possible D gene TRBD1, 6 bases. The CDR3: CASSLTGRNTEAFF. For the CDR3, the DNA is TGTGCCAGCAGTTTAACAGGGAGAAACACTGAAGCTTTCTTT.